The 9 T cell receptor beta chains below come from one sample, sequenced in a study of cytomegalovirus exposure and HLA in healthy donors. Primers: 60 Vbeta forward and 13 Jbeta reverse. Assay used: immunoSEQ multiplex PCR; TCRdb lists only in-frame clones, some missing. Among roughly 180,000 clones listed, more than 70% were seen once. Sequencing used PBMCs. The receptors shown here come from a boy aged 10-17 years in good health and CMV-seronegative.

This sequence joins TRBV28 and TRBJ1-1; maybe TRBD1 (6 bases). V lost 6 bases, J lost 4 bases, and 21 bases lay in between. The CDR3 extends over 16 amino acids. Germline loops: CDR1 MDHEN, CDR2 SYDVKM. The CDR3 DNA is TGTGCCAGCAGCACTGGGCAGGGGTATGGCGTCACTGAAGCTTTCTTT. Translation: CASSTGQGYGVTEAFF. Complete variable domain (other parts from reference TRBV28 and TRBJ1-1): DVKVTQSSRYLVKRTGEKVFLECVQDMDHENMFWYRQDPGLGLRLIYFSYDVKMKEKGDIPEGYSVSREKKERFSLILESASTNQTSMYLCASSTGQGYGVTEAFFGQGTRLTVV.

The J gene is TRBJ2-7, the V gene TRBV28; TRBD2 matches at 8 bases. The CDR3 is 14 amino acids. CDR1 is MDHEN, CDR2 SYDVKM, per germline. Trimming cost V 6 bases and J 5 bases; bases outside gene matches: 9. CDR3 protein: CASRVSGSRNEQYF. DNA of the CDR3: TGTGCCAGCAGGGTAAGCGGGAGTCGGAACGAGCAGTACTTC.

The table lists this clone with a count of one. This chain joins TRBV28 and TRBJ2-2; D gene ambiguous. Deletions cut 6 bases from V and 0 bases from J, with 11 bases between. Germline V CDR1 and CDR2: MDHEN, SYDVKM. The CDR3 is 15 residues long. CDR3 nucleotide sequence: TGTGCCAGCAGCACGACAACCGCGAACACCGGGGAGCTGTTTTTT. It encodes CASSTTTANTGELFF. The full variable domain, in which reference TRBV28 and TRBJ2-2 provide the parts outside the CDR3, is DVKVTQSSRYLVKRTGEKVFLECVQDMDHENMFWYRQDPGLGLRLIYFSYDVKMKEKGDIPEGYSVSREKKERFSLILESASTNQTSMYLCASSTTTANTGELFFGEGSRLTVL.

About this clone: Other nucleotide sequences from this sample produce the same CDR3. The chain links TRBV30 to TRBJ2-7; 12 bases align to TRBD1. In germline, CDR1 is GTSNPN, CDR2 SVGIG (reference sequence). The CDR3 totals 10 residues. Trimming removed 5 bases from V and 10 bases from J; junction bases left unmatched: 0. CDR3 sequence reads: CAWGTGGQYF. CDR3 sequence (DNA): TGTGCCTGGGGGACAGGGGGCCAGTACTTC.

The rearrangement uses TRBV27 and TRBJ2-7; TRBD1 aligns across 7 bases. Germline V lookup: CDR1 MNHEY, CDR2 SMNVEV (reference sequence). V was clipped by 5 bases and J by 2 bases; unmatched bases: 15. The CDR3 runs to 17 residues. CDR3 region: CASSPTSAPTGTYEQYF. CDR3 nucleotide sequence: TGTGCCAGCAGTCCAACCTCCGCCCCGACAGGGACCTACGAGCAGTACTTC.

DNA of the CDR3: TGCGCCAGCGGGACCGCAGGGGGCGCGTATGGCTACACCTTC. This translates into CASGTAGGAYGYTF. The chain links TRBV5-1 to TRBJ1-2, with 8 nucleotides matching TRBD1. This CDR3 contains 14 residues. Germline V gene data show CDR1 as SGHRS and CDR2 as YFSETQ. J lost 5 bases, V lost 7 bases, and 10 bases had no gene match.

The CDR3 is CASSLSNSGQGISQFF. CDR3 DNA sequence: TGTGCCAGCAGTTTATCGAACAGCGGACAGGGGATCTCCCAGTTCTTC. J is TRBJ2-1 and V is TRBV27, with 9 bases lining up with TRBD1. Germline CDR1 and CDR2: MNHEY and SMNVEV (reference sequence). V was pared by 0 bases and J by 13 bases, with 13 bases of the junction left unmatched. There are 16 residues in the CDR3.

The chain combines TRBV4-1 with TRBJ2-1; TRBD2 aligns across 9 bases. The CDR3 runs to 17 residues. The J segment lost 2 bases and the V segment lost 3 bases, leaving 8 bases of the junction unmatched. The germline V gene has CDR1 MGHRA and CDR2 YSYEKL. In DNA, the CDR3 is TGCGCCAGCAGCCAGATGGCGGGGGGGCTCCCCTACAATGAGCAGTTCTTC. It is translated as CASSQMAGGLPYNEQFF.

In its sample, this clone was seen once. The J gene is TRBJ2-7, the V gene TRBV30; D is undetermined. CDR1 and CDR2 from the germline V gene are GTSNPN and SVGIG (reference sequence). CDR3 length equals 12 residues. V lost 4 bases and J lost 4, with 11 bases in between. CDR3 nucleotides: TGTGCCTGGACCAAGTCTAGTTACGAGCAGTACTTC. This sequence encodes CAWTKSSYEQYF.